The sequence of this T cell receptor (beta chain) was determined in a study of CD8+ T cells in alopecia areata. On the study more broadly: Treatment comprised oral tofacitinib, 5 to 10 mg twice daily, in treated patients. General observations from the study: Sequencing of scalp samples also includes resident alphabeta T cells from normal skin.

Comment on this clone: Its target is not known.

Sequencing templates came from extracted RNA that was reverse transcribed into cDNA. Clones were sequenced by immunoSEQ multiplex PCR, and TCRdb holds only the in-frame ones, with some missing. Of approximately 180,000 clones listed, roughly 59% are singletons. The source material was CD4+ T cells sorted from blood, sampled at week 0. This receptor was obtained from a human donor with alopecia areata.

CDR3 coding DNA: TGCGCCAGCAGCTCCGGGACAGTGAGGGACGAGCAGTACTTC. As protein: CASSSGTVRDEQYF. This chain uses TRBV5-1 with TRBJ2-7; 7 bases are shared with TRBD1. CDR3 length: 14 amino acids. Germline V lookup: CDR1 SGHRS, CDR2 YFSETQ. The V segment lost 3 bases and the J segment 5 bases; nucleotides outside the gene matches: 8.